This T cell receptor beta chain was recorded in a study of T cell responses to AZD1222 COVID-19 vaccine. General observations from the study: Spike-specific TCR breadth rose after two AZD1222 doses, and depth rose as well.

Details on this clone: The antigen is undetermined.

The data were produced by immunoSEQ multiplex PCR, yet TCRdb's version contains in-frame clones alone and is incomplete. This table has about 130,000 clones, about 86% appearing once. The V gene's germline CDR1 is WNHNN and CDR2 SYGVQD (reference sequence). The germline V and J ends were trimmed by 5 bases and 4 bases, with 9 bases remaining between them. This CDR3 is built from 13 residues. This TCR derives from an adult in good health. This chain links TRBV10-1 with TRBJ1-5; no reliable D call. The starting material was peripheral blood, obtained on day 0 of AZD1222 vaccination. The CDR3: CASSNQVNQPQHF. CDR3 nucleotides: TGCGCCAGCAGTAACCAAGTGAATCAGCCCCAGCATTTT.